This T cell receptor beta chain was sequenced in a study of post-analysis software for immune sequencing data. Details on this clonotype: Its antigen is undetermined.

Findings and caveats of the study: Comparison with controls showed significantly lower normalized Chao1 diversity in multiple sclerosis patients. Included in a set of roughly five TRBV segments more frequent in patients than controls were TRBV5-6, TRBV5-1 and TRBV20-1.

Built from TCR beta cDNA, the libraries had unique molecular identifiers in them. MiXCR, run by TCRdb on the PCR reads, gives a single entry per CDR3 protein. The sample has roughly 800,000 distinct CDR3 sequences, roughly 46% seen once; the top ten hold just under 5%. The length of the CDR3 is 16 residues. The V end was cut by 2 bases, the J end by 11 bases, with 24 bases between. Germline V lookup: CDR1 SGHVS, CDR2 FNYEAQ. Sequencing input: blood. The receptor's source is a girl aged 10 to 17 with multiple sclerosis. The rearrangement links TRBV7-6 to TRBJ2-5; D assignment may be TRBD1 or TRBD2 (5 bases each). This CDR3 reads CASSLRRGRENGEQYF. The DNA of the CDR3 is TGTGCCAGCAGCTTACGTCGGGGCAGGGAAAATGGAGAGCAGTACTTC.